The 19 T cell receptor beta chains presented below share a single source sample, sequenced in a study of beta chain features in type 1 diabetes. Whole-study results and caveats: Shortening that was moderate but significant affected the TCRB CDR3s of Type 1 diabetes patients in all four CD4+ subsets.

Antigens for these TCRs are unknown. The study reverse transcribed the entire isolated RNA, so it sequenced expressed TCRB transcripts. Data came from immunoSEQ multiplex PCR; TCRdb stores just in-frame clones and leaves some out. The sample includes about 160,000 clones, approximately 8.8% of them seen just once. Sequenced material: central memory CD4+ T cells from blood. The receptors here all came from a woman under 40 with type 1 diabetes.

This clone came up a few times. The V and J genes are TRBV7-9 and TRBJ2-1; D is possibly TRBD2 (7 bases). The CDR3 runs to 12 residues. Per the germline V gene, CDR1 is SEHNR and CDR2 is FQNEAQ (reference sequence). V was pared by 11 bases and J by 3 bases, with 11 bases between. The CDR3 protein is CAAGARYNEQFF. The CDR3 DNA sequence: TGTGCCGCGGGGGCGCGCTACAATGAGCAGTTCTTC.

The rearrangement links TRBV2 to TRBJ2-5; D is possibly TRBD2 (5 bases). V was pared by 5 bases and J by 3 bases, with 13 bases between. CDR1 and CDR2 from the germline V gene are SNHLY and FYNNEI. The CDR3 extends over 14 amino acids. The CDR3 nucleotides are TGTGCCAGCAGTACCGGGATTTTAGAAGAGACCCAGTACTTC. It is translated as CASSTGILEETQYF.

This clone was recorded many times. The chain carries TRBV6-6 and TRBJ2-2; possible D gene TRBD2, 6 bases. Germline CDR1 reads MNHNY; CDR2 reads SVGAGI (reference sequence). Trimming pared 5 bases from V and 9 bases from J, leaving 10 bases between. The CDR3 has 12 residues. The DNA of the CDR3 is TGTGCCAGCAGTAATAGCGGACGGGAGCTGTTTTTT. Amino acid sequence: CASSNSGRELFF.

The rearrangement uses TRBV5-1 and TRBJ2-2, with 8 nucleotides matching TRBD1. The CDR3 contains 14 residues. With 6 bases clipped from V and 3 bases from J, the junction kept 4 bases outside the gene matches. Germline V gene data show CDR1 as SGHRS and CDR2 as YFSETQ. CDR3 sequence: CASTPDRDTGELFF. The CDR3 DNA is TGCGCCAGCACTCCGGACAGGGACACCGGGGAGCTGTTTTTT.

This clone was picked up a small number of times. This rearrangement joins TRBV5-1 to TRBJ2-4; D is uncertain. Trimming removed 0 bases from V and 5 bases from J, with 6 bases in between. This CDR3 is built from 13 residues. CDR1 is SGHRS, CDR2 YFSETQ, per germline. Here the CDR3 reads CASSLAAENIQYF. The CDR3 nucleotides are TGCGCCAGCAGCTTGGCGGCGGAAAACATTCAGTACTTC.

This clone occurred a few times. V usage is TRBV4-2 and J usage is TRBJ1-2; D ambiguous. This CDR3 is built from 15 residues. CDR1 and CDR2 from the germline V gene are LGHNA and YNFKEQ. The germline V and J ends were trimmed by 3 bases and 5 bases, with 16 bases remaining between them. Here the CDR3 reads CASSQKLQGGYGYTF. CDR3 bases: TGTGCCAGCAGCCAGAAATTACAAGGAGGATATGGCTACACCTTC.

This clone was observed a handful of times. The chain carries TRBV2 and TRBJ2-7; a possible D gene is TRBD2 (6 bases). The CDR3 covers 14 residues. V was shortened by 6 bases and J by 5 bases, with 17 bases between the two germline ends. Germline CDR1 SNHLY, CDR2 FYNNEI. The CDR3 loop reads CASRETSFSHEQYF. The CDR3, as DNA: TGTGCCAGCAGGGAGACTAGTTTTTCCCACGAGCAGTACTTC. The full variable domain, rest sourced from reference TRBV2 and TRBJ2-7, is EPEVTQTPSHQVTQMGQEVILRCVPISNHLYFYWYRQILGQKVEFLVSFYNNEISEKSEIFDDQFSVERPDGSNFTLKIRSTKLEDSAMYFCASRETSFSHEQYFGPGTRLTVT.

The rearrangement links TRBV30 to TRBJ1-4; D call uncertain. V was cut by 0 bases and J by 13 bases, with 18 bases left in between. This CDR3 has 14 amino acids. CDR1 GTSNPN and CDR2 SVGIG come from the germline V gene (reference sequence). In DNA, the CDR3 is TGTGCCTGGAGTGTAGTGGCCGGAGGCTATGGACTGTTTTTT. Translation: CAWSVVAGGYGLFF. The entire variable domain, with the rest obtained from reference TRBV30 and TRBJ1-4, is as follows: SQTIHQWPATLVQPVGSPLSLECTVEGTSNPNLYWYRQAAGRGLQLLFYSVGIGQISSEVPQNLSASRPQDRQFILSSKKLLLSDSGFYLCAWSVVAGGYGLFFGSGTQLSVL.

In its sample, this clone was seen a few times. V usage is TRBV25-1 and J usage is TRBJ1-1; tentative D call: TRBD1 (6 bases). CDR1 MGHDK and CDR2 SYGVNS come from the germline V gene. The CDR3 is 15 amino acids. V was shortened by 4 bases and J by 9 bases, with 21 bases between the two germline ends. The CDR3 region is CASSGLRQDLPQAFF. The CDR3 DNA reads as TGTGCCAGCAGTGGTCTCCGACAGGACCTTCCCCAAGCTTTCTTT.

The rearrangement links TRBV10-3 to TRBJ2-1, with TRBD2 matching over 9 bases. The length of the CDR3 is 15 residues. V was clipped by 3 bases and J by 2 bases; unmatched bases: 2. Germline CDR1 is ENHRY and CDR2 is SYGVKD. The CDR3 nucleotides read TGTGCCATCAGTGAAGGCGGGAGGGCCTACAATGAGCAGTTCTTC. Encoded protein: CAISEGGRAYNEQFF.

The chain carries TRBV28 and TRBJ2-1, with TRBD2 matching over 15 bases. J gave up 7 bases and V 10 bases, and 8 bases lay outside the gene matches. This CDR3 spans 15 amino acids. Germline lookup yields CDR1 MDHEN and CDR2 SYDVKM. CDR3 coding DNA: TGTGCCATAATCGGGACTAGCGGGAGGAGTAATGAGCAGTTCTTC. Residues: CAIIGTSGRSNEQFF. Full variable domain (rest looked up from reference TRBV28 and TRBJ2-1): DVKVTQSSRYLVKRTGEKVFLECVQDMDHENMFWYRQDPGLGLRLIYFSYDVKMKEKGDIPEGYSVSREKKERFSLILESASTNQTSMYLCAIIGTSGRSNEQFFGPGTRLTVL.

This clone has a handful of counts. The rearrangement links TRBV29-1 to TRBJ2-3, with 9 bases fitting TRBD2. The CDR3 is 15 amino acids. The trim removed 1 base at V and 8 bases at J, leaving 10 bases unmatched. Germline CDR1 SQVTM, CDR2 ANQGSEA. The CDR3: CSVEAGGRALGTQYF. CDR3 DNA: TGCAGCGTTGAAGCGGGCGGGAGGGCCTTAGGTACGCAGTATTTT.

This clone was counted between two and nine times. The rearrangement joins TRBV9 to TRBJ2-1; 12 nucleotides agree with TRBD1. CDR3 size: 15 residues. J lost 9 bases, V lost 4 bases, and 8 bases had no gene match. Per germline, CDR1 SGDLS and CDR2 YYNGEE. The CDR3 spells CASSQTGTGGSEQFF. As DNA, the CDR3 is TGTGCCAGCAGCCAGACCGGGACAGGGGGCAGTGAGCAGTTCTTC.

The rearrangement joins TRBV4-2 to TRBJ1-4, with D hard to call. The germline gives CDR1 LGHNA, CDR2 YNFKEQ. This CDR3 has 15 amino acids. V gave up 0 bases and J gave up 7 bases, with 12 bases separating them. The CDR3 here is CASSQDAGRGEKLFF. CDR3 nucleotide sequence: TGTGCCAGCAGCCAAGATGCGGGTCGTGGTGAAAAACTGTTTTTT.

In its sample, this clone was seen a few times. This sequence joins TRBV4-2 and TRBJ2-1; 7 bases fit TRBD1. Germline V gene data show CDR1 as LGHNA and CDR2 as YNFKEQ. This CDR3 has 16 residues. The V gene end was trimmed by 1 base and the J gene end by 4 bases; junction bases not matched to a gene: 7. Here the CDR3 reads CASSQGGTELYNEQFF. The CDR3 region has the DNA TGTGCCAGCAGCCAAGGGGGGACAGAGCTTTACAATGAGCAGTTCTTC.

This clone was detected only a few times. The chain has TRBV30 and TRBJ1-2; D uncertain. Trimming left V 6 bases short and J 8 bases short, with 19 bases between. The CDR3 sequence is 13 residues long. Germline-derived CDR1 and CDR2 are GTSNPN and SVGIG (reference sequence). The CDR3: CACPFVGKRGYTF. CDR3 sequence (DNA): TGTGCCTGTCCATTCGTCGGTAAACGCGGCTACACCTTC.

V and J are TRBV29-1 and TRBJ2-5, with TRBD1 as a possible D gene (6 bases). Looked up from germline, CDR1 is SQVTM and CDR2 is ANQGSEA. The V end lost 7 bases, the J end lost 4 bases, and 16 bases lay between the germline ends. The CDR3 totals 13 residues. DNA of the CDR3: TGCAGCGCACGCACAGGGTCGGTAGAGACCCAGTACTTC. Translating gives CSARTGSVETQYF.

This clone was counted many times. The chain combines TRBV7-9 with TRBJ2-5, with 9 bases that match TRBD1. There are 12 residues in the CDR3. Germline lookup yields CDR1 SEHNR and CDR2 FQNEAQ (reference sequence). After removal of 10 bases from V and 4 bases from J, the junction contained 4 bases not matched to a gene. CDR3 sequence reads: CATLTGGETQYF. The CDR3 nucleotides are TGTGCCACCCTGACAGGGGGAGAGACCCAGTACTTC.

This clone was counted only a few times. V is TRBV5-1 and J is TRBJ2-2; 8 bases match TRBD1. This CDR3 spans 15 amino acids. V lost 4 bases and J lost 1; bases outside the gene matches: 3. The germline CDR1 and CDR2 sequences are SGHRS and YFSETQ. CDR3 sequence reads: CASSLGTGNTGELFF. DNA for the CDR3: TGCGCCAGCAGCCTGGGGACAGGGAACACCGGGGAGCTGTTTTTT.